These T cell receptor beta chains were read from a single sample in a study of cytomegalovirus exposure and HLA in healthy donors. The table came from immunoSEQ multiplex PCR; TCRdb's copy has only in-frame clones and leaves some out. The data hold roughly 68,000 clones, with about three quarters observed a single time. The sample consisted of PBMCs. These receptors were obtained from a woman in her twenties or thirties in good health and CMV-seropositive. CDR3s include the opening cysteine and the closing phenylalanine or tryptophan. The D gene is left open where the match is weak. A clone size is listed for some rows: how often the clone was seen (once, few, many), or a class if it is expanded.

V	J	D	size	CDR3	DNA
TRBV5-3	TRBJ2-7	TRBD1	NA	CARSLWDAETGSEQYF	TGTGCCAGAAGCTTGTGGGATGCAGAGACAGGGAGCGAGCAGTACTTC
TRBV27	TRBJ1-1	NA	NA	CASSVQGTEAFF	TGTGCCAGCAGCGTACAGGGCACTGAAGCTTTCTTT
TRBV6-5	TRBJ2-6	NA	NA	CASRAGAGANVLTF	TGTGCCAGCAGGGCAGGGGCTGGGGCCAACGTCCTGACTTTC
TRBV19	TRBJ1-5	NA	NA	CASSILGLGGSGQHF	TGTGCCAGTAGTATCTTGGGACTCGGGGGGTCCGGCCAGCATTTT
TRBV19	TRBJ1-5	NA	few	CASSIDGSLFQHF	TGTGCCAGTAGTATAGATGGGAGCCTCTTCCAGCATTTT
TRBV5-1	TRBJ2-7	TRBD1	NA	CASSWGQGVSYEQYF	TGCGCCAGCAGCTGGGGACAGGGGGTCTCCTACGAGCAGTACTTC
TRBV9	TRBJ2-2	NA	few	CASSVGTDTGELFF	TGTGCCAGCAGCGTAGGCACGGACACCGGGGAGCTGTTTTTT
TRBV4-3	TRBJ2-7	TRBD2	once	CASSQRLADDYEQYF	TGCGCCAGCAGCCAACGACTAGCGGACGACTACGAGCAGTACTTC
TRBV4-1	TRBJ2-5	TRBD2	once	CASSPGTSGRETQYF	TGCGCCAGCAGCCCAGGGACTAGCGGGAGAGAGACCCAGTACTTC
TRBV2	TRBJ1-5	NA	NA	CASTSGLSNQPQHF	TGTGCCAGCACGTCAGGGTTGAGCAATCAGCCCCAGCATTTT
TRBV10-2	TRBJ2-1	TRBD2	NA	CALLLAGGPGNEQFF	TGCGCCCTTTTGCTGGCGGGAGGGCCGGGAAATGAGCAGTTCTTC
TRBV29-1	TRBJ1-1	TRBD1	NA	CSAGTGPTEAFF	TGCAGCGCCGGGACAGGGCCCACTGAAGCTTTCTTT
TRBV28	TRBJ1-4	NA	NA	CASSLEAGSYATNEKLFF	TGTGCCAGCAGTTTAGAGGCGGGGAGCTACGCAACTAATGAAAAACTGTTTTTT
TRBV10-3	TRBJ1-3	TRBD1	once	CAISDARTGALSGNTIYF	TGTGCCATCAGTGACGCCAGGACAGGGGCACTCTCTGGAAACACCATATATTTT
TRBV19	TRBJ2-2	TRBD1	NA	CASSPDRGLKELFF	TGTGCCAGTAGTCCCGACAGGGGGCTAAAGGAGCTGTTTTTT
TRBV4-2	TRBJ2-7	TRBD2	NA	CASSQEPPGTSGSYEQYF	TGTGCCAGCAGCCAAGAGCCCCCCGGGACTAGCGGGTCATACGAGCAGTACTTC
TRBV9	TRBJ2-1	TRBD2	NA	CASSAAWTSGREDEQFF	TGTGCCAGCAGCGCGGCCTGGACTAGCGGGAGAGAGGATGAGCAGTTCTTC
TRBV28	TRBJ1-1	NA	NA	CASIKNTEAFF	TGTGCCAGCATCAAAAACACTGAAGCTTTCTTT
TRBV29-1	TRBJ1-2	NA	once	CSVELGYGYTF	TGCAGCGTCGAACTCGGCTATGGCTACACCTTC
TRBV5-1	TRBJ2-1	TRBD1	NA	CASSLVRRTGTYNEQFF	TGCGCCAGCAGCTTAGTCCGTAGGACAGGGACCTACAATGAGCAGTTCTTC
TRBV6-5	TRBJ1-5	NA	NA	CASSPVGGNQPQHF	TGTGCCAGCAGCCCGGTGGGGGGTAATCAGCCCCAGCATTTT
TRBV4-3	TRBJ2-2	NA	NA	CASSQERRTGELFF	TGCGCCAGCAGCCAAGAGAGGCGAACCGGGGAGCTGTTTTTT
TRBV29-1	TRBJ2-3	NA	NA	CSVGLLFTDTQYF	TGCAGCGTTGGATTACTATTCACAGATACGCAGTATTTT
TRBV2	TRBJ2-1	TRBD1	NA	CASRGQVLYNEQFF	TGTGCCAGCAGGGGACAGGTGTTATACAATGAGCAGTTCTTC
TRBV6-1	TRBJ2-7	TRBD1	few	CASSEALAGGYYEQYF	TGTGCCAGCAGTGAAGCTCTGGCAGGGGGCTACTACGAGCAGTACTTC
TRBV4-1	TRBJ1-2	NA	many	CASSQDRGREGYTF	TGCGCCAGCAGCCAAGATCGGGGGAGGGAAGGCTACACCTTC
TRBV5-6	TRBJ2-5	NA	medium-sized	CASSLAGRGQETQYF	TGTGCCAGCAGCTTGGCCGGAAGGGGCCAAGAGACCCAGTACTTC
TRBV5-1	TRBJ2-5	TRBD2	once	CASSLKAGGTQYF	TGCGCCAGCAGCTTGAAGGCGGGGGGGACCCAGTACTTC
TRBV6-1	TRBJ2-7	TRBD1	NA	CASRTRDRGIYEQYF	TGTGCCAGCAGGACCCGGGACAGGGGAATTTACGAGCAGTACTTC
TRBV6-6	TRBJ2-1	NA	few	CQGYNEQFF	TGTCAGGGCTACAATGAGCAGTTCTTC
TRBV10-2	TRBJ1-5	NA	NA	CASSVAVQPQHF	TGCGCCAGCAGTGTGGCGGTTCAGCCCCAGCATTTT
TRBV12-5	TRBJ2-3	NA	NA	CASGLARLVLSTDTQYF	TGTGCTAGTGGTTTGGCAAGACTAGTCCTGAGCACAGATACGCAGTATTTT
TRBV14	TRBJ2-3	TRBD2	few	CASSQPPLAGDRPDTQYF	TGTGCCAGCAGCCAACCCCCACTAGCGGGAGACCGGCCCGATACGCAGTATTTT
TRBV9	TRBJ2-2	NA	NA	CASSEGGPGELFF	TGTGCCAGCAGCGAGGGGGGGCCCGGGGAGCTGTTTTTT
TRBV28	TRBJ2-1	NA	NA	CASSPDSKQFF	TGTGCCAGCAGCCCCGACAGTAAGCAGTTCTTC
TRBV21-1	TRBJ2-4	NA	few	CASSNKLTKNIQYF	TGTGCCAGCAGCAATAAGCTAACCAAAAACATTCAGTACTTC
TRBV4-3	TRBJ1-2	TRBD1	few	CASSPGTGRNYGYTF	TGCGCCAGCAGCCCCGGGACAGGGAGAAACTATGGCTACACCTTC
TRBV6-5	TRBJ1-4	NA	NA	CASSPGVKNEKLFF	TGTGCCAGCAGTCCGGGAGTTAAAAATGAAAAACTGTTTTTT
TRBV19	TRBJ2-3	NA	NA	CASSITSSSGPDTQYF	TGTGCCAGTAGTATCACGAGTAGCTCTGGCCCAGATACGCAGTATTTT
TRBV27	TRBJ2-7	NA	NA	CASSPHSQGVLRPTEQYF	TGTGCCAGCAGTCCGCACTCACAGGGTGTGCTACGACCGACCGAGCAGTACTTC
TRBV18	TRBJ2-5	NA	NA	CASSPQYGGQETQYF	TGTGCCAGCTCACCACAATACGGGGGCCAAGAGACCCAGTACTTC